This passage covers 10 T cell receptor beta chains from one sample sequenced in a study of cytomegalovirus exposure and HLA in healthy donors. PCR primers comprised 60 Vbeta and 13 Jbeta primers. Produced via immunoSEQ multiplex PCR; TCRdb's table is partial and in-frame only. The sample has 150,000 to 200,000 clones, roughly 86% seen once. The sequenced material came from PBMCs. The receptor set was obtained from a woman aged 18-30 years in good health and CMV-seronegative.

The chain combines TRBV7-3 with TRBJ2-1; TRBD2 aligns across 8 bases. This CDR3 spans 15 amino acids. The V gene's germline CDR1 is SGHTA and CDR2 FQGTGA. V was pared by 5 bases and J by 7 bases, with 10 bases of the junction left unmatched. The CDR3 loop reads CASSLQPGGANEQFF. DNA for the CDR3: TGTGCCAGCAGCCTCCAGCCGGGAGGGGCGAATGAGCAGTTCTTC. Drawing the rest from reference TRBV7-3 and TRBJ2-1, the complete variable domain is GAGVSQTPSNKVTEKGKYVELRCDPISGHTALYWYRQSLGQGPEFLIYFQGTGAADDSGLPNDRFFAVRPEGSVSTLKIQRTERGDSAVYLCASSLQPGGANEQFFGPGTRLTVL.

V gene TRBV11-2 combines with J gene TRBJ1-2; D perhaps matches TRBD1 (6 bases). Trimming removed 0 bases from V and 7 bases from J, with 9 bases in between. Per germline, CDR1 SGHAT and CDR2 FQNNGV. The CDR3 is 13 amino acids. The chain's CDR3 is CASSLDVRGGYTF. For the CDR3, the DNA is TGTGCCAGCAGCTTAGATGTCAGGGGTGGCTACACCTTC.

The chain links TRBV9 to TRBJ1-2; TRBD1 aligns across 11 bases. V shed 3 bases and J 4 bases; nucleotides not matched to a gene: 2. Germline assignment: CDR1 SGDLS and CDR2 YYNGEE. CDR3 size: 14 residues. This CDR3 reads CASSAGTGGYGYTF. CDR3 DNA sequence: TGTGCCAGCAGCGCCGGGACAGGGGGCTATGGCTACACCTTC.

V gene TRBV10-3 combines with J gene TRBJ2-7; TRBD2 agrees at 7 bases. CDR1 and CDR2 (germline): ENHRY, SYGVKD. CDR3 length: 12 residues. Trimming removed 10 bases from V and 3 bases from J; junction bases left unmatched: 6. The DNA for the CDR3 is TGTGCCACGGGGGGTCCCAGCTACGAGCAGTACTTC. This translates into CATGGPSYEQYF.

This clone was observed a few times. This sample also contains other DNA sequences that code for the same CDR3. V and J are TRBV6-1 and TRBJ1-6, with D maybe TRBD1 (5 bases). Trimming stripped 0 bases from V and 6 bases from J, with 6 bases between. Germline V CDR1 and CDR2: MNHNS, SASEGT. The CDR3 extends over 14 amino acids. Here the CDR3 reads CASSEAGVNSPLHF. The CDR3 coding sequence is TGTGCCAGCAGTGAAGCAGGGGTTAATTCACCCCTCCACTTT.

Details on this clone: Germline and junction disagree at one end, which may indicate a read error. The chain links TRBV7-7 to TRBJ1-1; TRBD1 is a possible D gene (5 bases). CDR1 SSHAT and CDR2 FNYEAQ come from the germline V gene (reference sequence). CDR3 length: 16 amino acids. The CDR3 DNA follows: TGTGCTAGCAGCTTAGGTCCCCAGGGATCGAACACTGAAGCTTTCTTT. Protein product: CASSLGPQGSNTEAFF.

This chain connects TRBV30 to TRBJ2-7; 9 positions match TRBD2. The V gene's germline CDR1 is GTSNPN and CDR2 SVGIG (reference sequence). J gave up 9 bases and V 5 bases, and 11 bases lay outside the gene matches. The CDR3 has 13 residues. The CDR3 DNA follows: TGTGCCTGGGACAGCGGGAGGTCCCCTCGGCAGTACTTC. It translates to CAWDSGRSPRQYF. Combining the CDR3 with reference TRBV30 and TRBJ2-7 gives the whole variable domain SQTIHQWPATLVQPVGSPLSLECTVEGTSNPNLYWYRQAAGRGLQLLFYSVGIGQISSEVPQNLSASRPQDRQFILSSKKLLLSDSGFYLCAWDSGRSPRQYFGPGTRLTVT.

The rearrangement links TRBV30 to TRBJ2-7, with a weak D call TRBD1 (6 bases). The CDR3 runs to 14 residues. The germline V and J ends were trimmed by 3 bases and 4 bases, with 16 bases remaining between them. CDR1 GTSNPN and CDR2 SVGIG come from the germline V gene (reference sequence). As DNA, the CDR3 is TGTGCCTGGAGAGAGGACAGTCCCTTTTACGAGCAGTACTTC. The encoded protein is CAWREDSPFYEQYF.

The chain combines TRBV6-5 with TRBJ2-7; tentatively, D is TRBD1 (5 bases). CDR1 is MNHEY, CDR2 SVGAGI, per germline. Trimming left V 2 bases short and J 0 bases short, with 14 bases between. The CDR3 consists of 16 residues. The CDR3 is CASSYGPRALSYEQYF. The CDR3 DNA sequence: TGTGCCAGCAGTTACGGTCCCAGGGCCCTCTCCTACGAGCAGTACTTC.

The genes are TRBV11-3 and TRBJ1-2; weak D call: TRBD1 (5 bases). This CDR3 comprises 13 residues. Trimming shortened V by 1 base and J by 8 bases, and 11 bases separated the two germline ends. Germline V gives CDR1 SGHNT, CDR2 YENEEA. CDR3 protein: CASSLAGLGGYTF. The DNA of the CDR3 is TGTGCCAGCAGCTTAGCAGGGTTGGGAGGCTACACCTTC.